One sample yielded the 18 T cell receptor beta chains listed below, sequenced in a study of cytomegalovirus exposure and HLA in healthy donors. The PCR used 60 Vbeta and 13 Jbeta primers. Sequencing used immunoSEQ multiplex PCR; TCRdb keeps in-frame clones, though not all of them. The sample contains more than 150,000 clones, over 60% of which appear only once. Sequenced: PBMCs. These receptors were collected from a man between 18 and 35 years old in good health and CMV-seronegative.

This chain links TRBV27 with TRBJ2-2; D is possibly TRBD1 (6 bases). V lost 5 bases and J lost 4, with 17 bases in between. The CDR3 is made up of 16 amino acids. Germline-derived CDR1 and CDR2 are MNHEY and SMNVEV (reference sequence). The CDR3 bases are TGTGCCAGCAGTCAGACTCACAGGGTTCCCACCGGGGAGCTGTTTTTT. Its protein product is CASSQTHRVPTGELFF.

The V gene is TRBV5-4, the J gene TRBJ2-5; D may be TRBD1 (7 bases). The germline V gene has CDR1 SGHNT and CDR2 YYREEE (reference sequence). This CDR3 is 15 amino acids long. Deletions cut 0 bases from V and 5 bases from J, with 14 bases between. CDR3 in DNA: TGTGCCAGCAGCTTGGCCAGGGGGGCGCGGGAGACCCAGTACTTC. Its translation is CASSLARGARETQYF.

The chain is built from TRBV27 and TRBJ2-2; 9 nucleotides match TRBD2. This CDR3 has 13 residues. Looked up from germline, CDR1 is MNHEY and CDR2 is SMNVEV (reference sequence). With 7 bases clipped from V and 6 bases from J, the junction kept 3 bases outside the gene matches. CDR3 in amino acids: CASKRGRAGELFF. The CDR3 DNA follows: TGTGCCAGCAAGCGCGGGAGGGCCGGGGAGCTGTTTTTT.

The CDR3 region has the DNA TGTGCCAGCAGTTTTAGCGCCCCCTCTGGGGCCAACGTCCTGACTTTC. This codes for CASSFSAPSGANVLTF. This rearrangement joins TRBV28 to TRBJ2-6, with a tentative D call TRBD2 (5 bases). V was shortened by 3 bases and J by 0 bases, with 9 bases between the two germline ends. This CDR3 comprises 16 residues. CDR1 MDHEN and CDR2 SYDVKM come from the germline V gene.

This chain joins TRBV13 and TRBJ2-1, with D perhaps TRBD1 (5 bases). This CDR3 has 13 residues. Per germline, CDR1 PRHDT and CDR2 FYEKMQ (reference sequence). V was trimmed by 3 bases and J by 6 bases, leaving 9 bases between them. The CDR3 loop reads CASSFLGLNEQFF. The CDR3 DNA follows: TGTGCCAGCAGCTTCTTGGGGCTCAATGAGCAGTTCTTC.

This clone was observed a handful of times. The chain carries TRBV6-5 and TRBJ2-1; 10 nucleotides line up with TRBD2. V was clipped by 6 bases and J by 5 bases; unmatched bases: 4. The CDR3 contains 14 residues. Germline V CDR1 and CDR2: MNHEY, SVGAGI. The CDR3 spells CASRRLAGDNEQFF. The CDR3 bases are TGTGCCAGCAGACGGCTAGCGGGAGACAATGAGCAGTTCTTC.

The V and J genes are TRBV6-1 and TRBJ1-5; 7 bases map to TRBD1. This CDR3 spans 14 amino acids. Per the germline V gene, CDR1 is MNHNS and CDR2 is SASEGT. With V trimmed by 3 bases and J by 4 bases, 3 bases remained unmatched. CDR3 in amino acids: CASSDSRGNQPQHF. CDR3 DNA sequence: TGTGCCAGCAGTGACAGCAGGGGGAATCAGCCCCAGCATTTT.

This chain links TRBV5-4 with TRBJ1-1; D uncertain. Germline V gives CDR1 SGHNT, CDR2 YYREEE (reference sequence). The CDR3 spans 16 residues. V lost 4 bases and J 0 bases, leaving 16 bases between the germline ends. CDR3 in amino acids: CASSPTAGGMNTEAFF. Here the CDR3 DNA reads TGTGCCAGCAGCCCGACCGCGGGAGGTATGAACACTGAAGCTTTCTTT.

This clone came up once. The chain employs TRBV4-1 and TRBJ2-2, with 9 nucleotides matching TRBD1. J was trimmed by 8 bases and V by 4 bases; bases with no gene match: 8. The CDR3 length is 15 residues. Germline lookup yields CDR1 MGHRA and CDR2 YSYEKL. The CDR3 is CASSPLGQGQGELFF. CDR3 DNA: TGCGCCAGCAGCCCCTTGGGACAGGGTCAAGGGGAGCTGTTTTTT.

Here the CDR3 DNA reads TGTGCCAGCAGCTTCCCACTCTTAACAGGTCGGAATTCACCCCTCCACTTT. It yields the protein CASSFPLLTGRNSPLHF. The chain joins TRBV7-9 to TRBJ1-6, with D possibly TRBD1 on 5 matching bases. Trimming left V 3 bases short and J 7 bases short, with 19 bases between. CDR3 length: 17 amino acids. Germline CDR1 and CDR2: SEHNR and FQNEAQ (reference sequence). Full variable domain (missing parts from reference TRBV7-9 and TRBJ1-6): DTGVSQNPRHKITKRGQNVTFRCDPISEHNRLYWYRQTLGQGPEFLTYFQNEAQLEKSRLLSDRFSAERPKGSFSTLEIQRTEQGDSAMYLCASSFPLLTGRNSPLHFGNGTRLTVT.

This clone was recorded once. The chain couples TRBV4-2 to TRBJ1-6, with unresolved D. CDR1 is LGHNA and CDR2 is YNFKEQ in the germline V gene. Trimming cost V 1 base and J 0 bases, with 7 bases left between them. The CDR3 loop spans 16 amino acids. DNA for the CDR3: TGTGCCAGCAGCCAAGCTAGTAGCTCCTATAATTCACCCCTCCACTTT. Its protein product is CASSQASSSYNSPLHF.

This chain uses TRBV28 with TRBJ1-4; possibly TRBD1 for D (5 bases). The CDR3 spans 15 residues. Looked up from germline, CDR1 is MDHEN and CDR2 is SYDVKM. V lost 5 bases, J lost 5 bases, and 15 bases lay in between. This CDR3 is CASSELLRANEKLFF. The CDR3 DNA is TGTGCCAGCAGTGAATTACTCAGGGCAAATGAAAAACTGTTTTTT. Complete variable domain (other parts from reference TRBV28 and TRBJ1-4): DVKVTQSSRYLVKRTGEKVFLECVQDMDHENMFWYRQDPGLGLRLIYFSYDVKMKEKGDIPEGYSVSREKKERFSLILESASTNQTSMYLCASSELLRANEKLFFGSGTQLSVL.

This chain links TRBV4-1 with TRBJ2-3; the match to TRBD2 covers 14 bases. Germline-derived CDR1 and CDR2 are MGHRA and YSYEKL. J gave up 8 bases and V 4 bases, and 8 bases lay outside the gene matches. The CDR3 spans 16 residues. This CDR3 is CASSPGGLAGAGTQYF. In DNA, the CDR3 is TGCGCCAGCAGCCCCGGGGGACTAGCGGGAGCTGGTACGCAGTATTTT.

The chain couples TRBV7-2 to TRBJ1-6; 7 bases fit TRBD1. Germline trimming cut 5 bases from V and 7 bases from J; bases unmatched to any gene: 5. CDR3 length equals 14 residues. CDR1 is SGHTA, CDR2 FQGNSA, per germline. The CDR3 reads CASSTRDSNSPLHF. The CDR3 nucleotides are TGTGCCAGCAGCACCCGGGACAGCAATTCACCCCTCCACTTT.

The sample holds a few counts of this clone. V and J are TRBV30 and TRBJ2-7, with D tentatively TRBD1 (7 bases). Germline CDR1 reads GTSNPN; CDR2 reads SVGIG (reference sequence). The CDR3 spans 14 residues. V was shortened by 0 bases and J by 6 bases, with 15 bases between the two germline ends. CDR3 sequence: CAWSVQEGACEQYF. CDR3 nucleotide sequence: TGTGCCTGGAGTGTACAGGAGGGGGCCTGCGAGCAGTACTTC. Filled out from reference TRBV30 and TRBJ2-7, the complete variable domain reads SQTIHQWPATLVQPVGSPLSLECTVEGTSNPNLYWYRQAAGRGLQLLFYSVGIGQISSEVPQNLSASRPQDRQFILSSKKLLLSDSGFYLCAWSVQEGACEQYFGPGTRLTVT.

V usage is TRBV4-1 and J usage is TRBJ1-2; 7 bases are a match to TRBD1. This CDR3 has 11 amino acids. V shed 5 bases, J shed 8 bases, and the junction held 2 bases outside the gene matches. Per germline, CDR1 MGHRA and CDR2 YSYEKL. The CDR3 DNA follows: TGCGCCAGCAGCGCAGGGGGGGGCTACACCTTC. Amino acid sequence: CASSAGGGYTF.

CDR3 sequence: CASRVGLYIGQFF. CDR3 DNA sequence: TGTGCCAGCCGCGTCGGGTTGTATATCGGGCAGTTCTTC. The chain links TRBV2 to TRBJ2-1; D is unclear. Germline CDR1 SNHLY, CDR2 FYNNEI. The CDR3 is made up of 13 amino acids. Trimming cost V 8 bases and J 12 bases, with 20 bases left between them.

This clone was observed a single time. The rearrangement joins TRBV27 to TRBJ2-2; 8 positions match TRBD2. The germline V gene encodes CDR1 MNHEY and CDR2 SMNVEV (reference sequence). V trimming: 5 bases; J trimming: 7 bases; junction bases outside the gene matches: 6. The CDR3 has 14 amino acids. In DNA form, the CDR3 reads TGTGCCAGCAGTCCCAGGACTAGCCACGGGGAGCTGTTTTTT. It is translated as CASSPRTSHGELFF.